The clone carrying this T cell receptor (beta chain) was found a few times. Its antigen is still unknown. TCRdb processed the reads anew with MiXCR; each CDR3 protein has one entry. The data show hundreds of thousands of distinct CDR3 sequences, roughly a third seen once. The CDR3 has 15 amino acids. The ends lost 5 bases at V and 4 bases at J; junction bases unmatched: 7. This entry belongs to a study of T cell repertoires in cytomegalovirus infection. General study points: The ex vivo response showed dominance by HLA-C-restricted CMV-specific TCR beta clonotypes. Based on cumulative public TCR beta family frequency, carriers of CMV plus the relevant HLA were identified.

The source material was cultured PBMCs, sampled from culture after CMV antigen stimulation. The sequence was obtained from a human donor in good health (CMV status not recorded). Some clones in this sample may be carry-over from other donors' samples. This chain uses TRBV12-3 or TRBV12-4 with TRBJ2-3, with 9 bases fitting TRBD2. CDR3 coding DNA: TGTGCCAGCAGTACCTCGGGACTAGCAGCAGATACGCAGTATTTT. Protein product: CASSTSGLAADTQYF.